Following are 8 T cell receptor beta chains from one sample sequenced in a study of response to subunit inactivated influenza vaccine. Via MiXCR, TCRdb re-called the RT-PCR reads, giving one row per CDR3 protein. The profile shows 550,000 to 800,000 distinct CDR3 sequences, about 15% of them singletons. The source was PBMCs from blood, collected less than 15 days before vaccination. Receptors were obtained from a man aged 50 or older who received an inactivated influenza vaccine.

The CDR3 loop reads CASSPGQSATNEKLFF. In nucleotides, the CDR3 is TGCGCCAGCAGCCCCGGACAGTCTGCAACTAATGAAAAACTGTTTTTT. The chain joins TRBV5-1 to TRBJ1-4, with D perhaps matching TRBD1 (6 bases). V lost 4 bases to trimming and J lost 0 bases, with 13 bases between them. Per germline, CDR1 SGHRS and CDR2 YFSETQ. There are 16 residues in the CDR3.

In this sample, this clonotype turned up a few times. The chain is built from TRBV7-2 and TRBJ2-5, with unresolved D. Germline V gene lookup returns CDR1 SGHTA and CDR2 FQGNSA. V lost 5 bases and J 3 bases, leaving 13 bases between the germline ends. This CDR3 contains 14 residues. The CDR3 sequence is CASSGWGTEETQYF. In DNA form, the CDR3 reads TGTGCCAGCAGCGGATGGGGTACAGAAGAGACCCAGTACTTC. Full variable domain (rest looked up from reference TRBV7-2 and TRBJ2-5): GAGVSQSPSNKVTEKGKDVELRCDPISGHTALYWYRQSLGQGLEFLIYFQGNSAPDKSGLPSDRFSAERTGGSVSTLTIQRTQQEDSAVYLCASSGWGTEETQYFGPGTRLLVL.

The CDR3 region has the DNA TGTGCCATCAGTGAGTCCCAGCGGGACACAGATACGCAGTATTTT. Residues: CAISESQRDTDTQYF. V is TRBV10-3 and J is TRBJ2-3; 7 nucleotides agree with TRBD2. The CDR3 is 15 amino acids. The germline V gene has CDR1 ENHRY and CDR2 SYGVKD. Losses at the gene ends were 0 bases for V and 2 bases for J; bases not matched to a gene: 2.

This chain joins TRBV7-8 and TRBJ2-1; D is unresolved. V was trimmed by 1 base and J by 0 bases, leaving 10 bases between them. CDR1 is SGHVS and CDR2 is FQNEAQ in the germline V gene. This CDR3 spans 16 amino acids. For the CDR3, the DNA is TGTGCCAGCAGCTTAGGAGGATCTTACTCCTACAATGAGCAGTTCTTC. Protein: CASSLGGSYSYNEQFF.

This clonotype was counted only a few times. The chain couples TRBV29-1 to TRBJ2-5; 9 bases agree with TRBD1. J lost 2 bases, V lost 3 bases, and 10 bases had no gene match. The CDR3 has 16 amino acids. The germline gives CDR1 SQVTM, CDR2 ANQGSEA. CDR3 DNA sequence: TGCAGCGTTGAGGGGCTGGGACAGGGACCACAAGAGACCCAGTACTTC. Translating it yields CSVEGLGQGPQETQYF.

This sequence joins TRBV7-2 and TRBJ2-3; 7 bases are shared with TRBD2. This CDR3 comprises 15 residues. CDR1 is SGHTA and CDR2 is FQGNSA in the germline V gene. J lost 2 bases, V lost 4 bases, and 6 bases had no gene match. The CDR3 loop is CASSSTSSYTDTQYF. CDR3 bases: TGTGCCAGCAGCTCGACTAGCTCCTACACAGATACGCAGTATTTT.

This clonotype was seen a handful of times. The chain employs TRBV20-1 and TRBJ2-5, with D possibly matching TRBD1 (5 bases). Germline lookup yields CDR1 DFQATT and CDR2 SNEGSKA (reference sequence). Between the trimmed V and J ends, which lost 3 bases and 1 base, there was a span of 12 bases. The CDR3 is 14 residues long. Here the CDR3 reads CSARGTQGQETQYF. The CDR3 region has the DNA TGCAGTGCTAGGGGCACTCAGGGCCAAGAGACCCAGTACTTC.

This clonotype was seen a few times. The chain is built from TRBV29-1 and TRBJ2-6; D gene unclear. V lost 7 bases and J 1 base, leaving 17 bases between the germline ends. Germline V lookup: CDR1 SQVTM, CDR2 ANQGSEA. The CDR3 extends over 16 amino acids. The CDR3 protein is CSDDLRAKSGANVLTF. The CDR3 DNA reads TGCAGCGACGACCTCCGGGCCAAGTCTGGGGCCAACGTCCTGACTTTC.